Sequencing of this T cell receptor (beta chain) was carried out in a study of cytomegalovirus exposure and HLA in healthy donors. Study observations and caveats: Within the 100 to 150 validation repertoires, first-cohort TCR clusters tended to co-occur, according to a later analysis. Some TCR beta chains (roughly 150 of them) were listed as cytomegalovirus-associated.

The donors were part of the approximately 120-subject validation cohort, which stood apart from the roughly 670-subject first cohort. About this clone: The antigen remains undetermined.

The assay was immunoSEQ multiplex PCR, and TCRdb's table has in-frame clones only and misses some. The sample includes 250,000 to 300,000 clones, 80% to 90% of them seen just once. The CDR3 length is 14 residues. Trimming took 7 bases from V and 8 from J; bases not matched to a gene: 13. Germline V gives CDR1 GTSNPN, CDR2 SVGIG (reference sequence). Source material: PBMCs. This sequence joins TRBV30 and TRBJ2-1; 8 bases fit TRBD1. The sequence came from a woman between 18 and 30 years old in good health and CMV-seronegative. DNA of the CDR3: TGTGCCTTTACAAAGGCAGGGGGCGGCGATGAGCAGTTCTTC. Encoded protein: CAFTKAGGGDEQFF. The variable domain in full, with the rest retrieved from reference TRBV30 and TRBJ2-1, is SQTIHQWPATLVQPVGSPLSLECTVEGTSNPNLYWYRQAAGRGLQLLFYSVGIGQISSEVPQNLSASRPQDRQFILSSKKLLLSDSGFYLCAFTKAGGGDEQFFGPGTRLTVL.